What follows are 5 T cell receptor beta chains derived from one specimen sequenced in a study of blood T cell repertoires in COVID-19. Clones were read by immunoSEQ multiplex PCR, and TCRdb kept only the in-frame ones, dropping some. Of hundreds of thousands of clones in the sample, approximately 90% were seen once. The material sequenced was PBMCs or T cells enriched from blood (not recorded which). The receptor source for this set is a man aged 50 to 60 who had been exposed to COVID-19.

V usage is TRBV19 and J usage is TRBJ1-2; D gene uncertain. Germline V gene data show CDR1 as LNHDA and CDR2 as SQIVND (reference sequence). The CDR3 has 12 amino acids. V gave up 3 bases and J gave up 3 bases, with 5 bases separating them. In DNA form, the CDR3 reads TGTGCCAGTAGTATCCCCGACTATGGCTACACCTTC. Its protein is CASSIPDYGYTF.

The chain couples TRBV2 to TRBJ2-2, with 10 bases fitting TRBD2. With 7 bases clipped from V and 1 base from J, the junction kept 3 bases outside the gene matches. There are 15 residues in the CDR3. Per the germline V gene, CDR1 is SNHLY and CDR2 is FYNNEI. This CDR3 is CASTLAGGNTGELFF. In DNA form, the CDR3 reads TGTGCCAGCACCTTAGCGGGGGGGAACACCGGGGAGCTGTTTTTT.

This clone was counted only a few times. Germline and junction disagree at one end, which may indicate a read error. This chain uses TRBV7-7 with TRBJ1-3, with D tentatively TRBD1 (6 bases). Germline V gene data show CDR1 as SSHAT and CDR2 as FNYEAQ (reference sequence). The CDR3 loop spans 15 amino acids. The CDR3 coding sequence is TGTGCTAGCAGCCTTAATACAGGGTCCGGAAACACCATATATTTT. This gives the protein CASSLNTGSGNTIYF. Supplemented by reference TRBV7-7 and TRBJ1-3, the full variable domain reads GAGVSQSPRYKVTKRGQDVTLRCDPISSHATLYWYQQALGQGPEFLTYFNYEAQPDKSGLPSDRFSAERPEGSISTLTIQRTEQRDSAMYRCASSLNTGSGNTIYFGEGSWLTVV.

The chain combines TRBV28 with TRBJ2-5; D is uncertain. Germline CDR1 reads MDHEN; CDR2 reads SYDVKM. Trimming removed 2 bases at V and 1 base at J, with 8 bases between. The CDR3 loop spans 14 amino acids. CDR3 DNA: TGTGCCAGCAGTTTAGCCAGTTCCCAAGAGACCCAGTACTTC. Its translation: CASSLASSQETQYF.

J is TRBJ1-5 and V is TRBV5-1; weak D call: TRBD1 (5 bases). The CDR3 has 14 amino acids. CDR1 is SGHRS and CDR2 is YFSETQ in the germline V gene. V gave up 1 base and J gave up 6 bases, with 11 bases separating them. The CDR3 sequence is CASSLMGQGQPQHF. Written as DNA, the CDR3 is TGCGCCAGCAGCTTGATGGGGCAAGGTCAGCCCCAGCATTTT. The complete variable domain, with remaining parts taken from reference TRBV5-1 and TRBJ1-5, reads KAGVTQTPRYLIKTRGQQVTLSCSPISGHRSVSWYQQTPGQGLQFLFEYFSETQRNKGNFPGRFSGRQFSNSRSEMNVSTLELGDSALYLCASSLMGQGQPQHFGDGTRLSIL.